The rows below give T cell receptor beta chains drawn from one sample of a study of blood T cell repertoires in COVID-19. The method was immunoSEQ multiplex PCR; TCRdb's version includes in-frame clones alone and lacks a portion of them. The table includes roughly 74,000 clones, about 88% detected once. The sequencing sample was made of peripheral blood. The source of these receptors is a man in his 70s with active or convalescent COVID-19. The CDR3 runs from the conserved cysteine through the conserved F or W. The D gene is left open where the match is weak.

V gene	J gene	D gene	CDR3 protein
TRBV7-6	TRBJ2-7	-	CASSLVVGGARIYEQYF
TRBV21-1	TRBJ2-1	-	CASSKGRTGKMDEQFF
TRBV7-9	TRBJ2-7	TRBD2	CASSRTSGGLNEQYF
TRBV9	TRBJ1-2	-	CASSPPGGALGYTF
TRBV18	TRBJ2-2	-	CASSPEVRERYGGELFF
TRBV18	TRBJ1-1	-	CASSTDMNTEAFF
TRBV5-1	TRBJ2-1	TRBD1	CASSFAGTGVNEQFF
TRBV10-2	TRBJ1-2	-	CASRGTNREDGYTF
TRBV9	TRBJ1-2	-	CASSRGDF
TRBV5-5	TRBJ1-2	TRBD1	CASSPWGTGGGYGYTF
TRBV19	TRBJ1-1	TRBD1	CASHNRGATEAFF
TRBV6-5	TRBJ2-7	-	CASSFQAVQYF
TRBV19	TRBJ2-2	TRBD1	CASSIDRGGRGGDHTGELFF
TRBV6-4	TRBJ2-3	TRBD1	CATTTGGSDTDTQYF
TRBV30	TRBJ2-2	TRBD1	CAWVAGTGGPGELFF
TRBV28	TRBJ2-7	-	CASSLLAPSYEQYF
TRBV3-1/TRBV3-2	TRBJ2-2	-	CASSLWTDDTGELFF
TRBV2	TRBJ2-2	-	CASSEFGTGELFF
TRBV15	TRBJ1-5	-	CATSRYEIGGNQPQHF
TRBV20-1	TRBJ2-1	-	CSASGVNEQFF
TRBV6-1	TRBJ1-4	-	CASSDDRFTNEKLFF
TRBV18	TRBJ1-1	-	CASSPGADTEAFF
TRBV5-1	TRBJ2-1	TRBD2	CASSLAGTSGGEQFF
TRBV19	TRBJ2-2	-	CASSPQLLRGAGELFF
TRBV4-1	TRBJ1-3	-	CASSQPGAPISGNTIYF
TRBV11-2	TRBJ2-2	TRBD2	CASSMGTTYTGELFF
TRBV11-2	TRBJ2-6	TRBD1	CASNLHRRDRFSGANVLTF
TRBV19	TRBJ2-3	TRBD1	CASSTWDRGTDTQYF
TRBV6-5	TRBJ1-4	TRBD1	CASSYSPSAGGEKLFF
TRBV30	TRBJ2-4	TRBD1	CAWASRGGAYIQYF
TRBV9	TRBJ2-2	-	CASSLQGYTGELFF
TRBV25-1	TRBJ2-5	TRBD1	CASGNRGLQAETQYF
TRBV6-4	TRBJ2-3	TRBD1	CASSPTGGPDTQYF
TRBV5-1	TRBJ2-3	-	CASSPSGPRTDTQYF
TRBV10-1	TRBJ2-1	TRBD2	CASRASGGDYNEQFF
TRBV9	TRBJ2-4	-	CASSASLAKNIQYF
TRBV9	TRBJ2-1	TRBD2	CASSVGAGEGNEQFF
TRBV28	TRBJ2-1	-	CASSRDLFNEQFF
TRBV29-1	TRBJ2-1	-	CSVLLSGNYNEQFF
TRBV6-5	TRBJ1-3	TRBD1	CASRGQGVSGNTIYF
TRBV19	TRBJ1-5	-	CASSMSLGRAIQPQHF
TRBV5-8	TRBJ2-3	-	CASSVRRDTQYF
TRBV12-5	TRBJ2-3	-	CASGTYLSRTDTQYF
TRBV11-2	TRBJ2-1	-	CASSLQINEQFF
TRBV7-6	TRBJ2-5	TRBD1	CASSRMTGIQETQYF
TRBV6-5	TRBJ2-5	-	CASTKRGTTGETQYF
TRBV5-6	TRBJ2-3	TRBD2	CASSTRLAGTDTQYF
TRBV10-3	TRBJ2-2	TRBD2	CAITRGGPSNTGELFF
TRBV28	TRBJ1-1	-	CASSLATGNTEAFF
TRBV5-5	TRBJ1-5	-	CASSMTGNSNQPQHF
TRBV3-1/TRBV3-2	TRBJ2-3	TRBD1	CASSPGQYTDTQYF
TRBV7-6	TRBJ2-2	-	CASSPQGYPTGELFF
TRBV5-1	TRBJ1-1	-	CASSSLGQNTEAFF
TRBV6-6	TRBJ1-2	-	CASRTGGNGYTF
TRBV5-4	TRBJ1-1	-	CASSFSQGLNTEAFF
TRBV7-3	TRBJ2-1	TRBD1	CASSPGDRGSRDLEQFF